Given below is one TCR beta chain in context. The target of this receptor is not known. One base away there is no much larger clone; base qualities are not given. With the immunoSEQ assay, which is a bias-controlled multiplex PCR relying on V- and J-specific primers, TCR beta CDR3 regions were amplified from genomic DNA. A second PCR step added a proprietary barcode and Illumina adapter sequences to the CDR3 amplicons. An Illumina MiSeq instrument was used to sequence the CDR3 libraries. For the original study's pipeline: Export and quality control were performed with immunoSEQ Analyzer 3.0, and downstream analyses were performed with R Bioconductor and Immunarch. Only productive rearrangements within the normalized downsampled data set were used in the calculation of repertoire metrics. Clonotypes larger than 5 templates in the normalized cohort were defined as pathologically expanded. Repertoire diversity was measured with the Inverse Simpson Index. The non-normalized data set was used for CMV-specificity analyses so that all clonotypes could be captured. This immuneACCESS table, as held by TCRdb, lists in-frame sequences with V and J called but not all clones. Of the missing ones, under half trace to an unresolved V gene in checked studies; the others have no known cause. Clonal size and the V and J genes are those of that table, whereas D and trimming came from the DNA. The sample includes some 30,000 clones, with roughly 80% observed a single time. The ten largest clones capture less than 8% of the sample.

The sample is drawn from a study of T cell clonotyping in hematopoietic cell transplantation (TCRdb year 2021). Regarding the study in general: Recipient samples taken before transplant were obtained following cytoreduction. The study collected 110 to 150 blood samples from approximately 35 consecutive transplant recipients and their related donors. Patient recruitment ran from late 2015 to early 2017, and follow-up continued until late 2020 or death.

Beyond this particular receptor, the publication reports: After transplant, TCR diversity in recipients dropped, and pathologically expanded clonotypes increased progressively from day 30 to day 180. Inverse Simpson Index values from donors and from recipients before transplant predicted broader TCR repertoire diversity after transplant. Overlap with donor repertoires was found for only a small fraction of recipient repertoires, with over 95% found to appear de novo at the given depth. The sample size was limited, and CD4 and CD8 repertoire contributions could not be separated because cells were not sorted.

The time point label corresponds to: recipient sample about 28 days before transplant, after cytoreduction. Blood from recipients was drawn about 28 days before transplant and again at days 30, 100 and 180 after transplant. Using Nuclei Lysis Solution, genomic DNA was extracted from unfractionated peripheral blood mononuclear cells that were either fresh or cryopreserved. The cysteine opens and the phenylalanine closes a CDR3 of 14 amino acids. Of the read, only the CDR3 DNA is kept; its 42 bases are in frame from base 1. V has 10 bases trimmed and J has 8 bases trimmed; junction bases matching no gene number 9. For CDR1 and CDR2, the germline V gene lists ENHRY and SYGVKD.

The receptor was isolated from a woman aged 25 to 45 with chronic myeloid leukemia. Some clones in this sample may be carry-over from other donors' samples. The sequences come from peripheral blood mononuclear cells, collected before stem cell transplant. The rearranged chain carries TRBV10-3 and TRBJ1-4; 11 central nucleotides agree with TRBD1. The CDR3 loop reads CATKGDRGNEKLFF. The base sequence is TGTGCCACAAAGGGGGACAGGGGGAACGAAAAACTGTTTTTT.